The clone carrying this T cell receptor beta chain was picked up a small number of times. What it recognizes is unknown. These data belong to a study of T cells after yellow fever vaccination. The CDR3 runs 14 residues. V lost 5 bases to trimming and J lost 4 bases, with 17 bases between them. Germline V gives CDR1 DFQATT, CDR2 SNEGSKA (reference sequence). General observations from the study: Primary-vaccination clones mostly resurfaced post-booster (less than 98% CD4, about 87% CD8). It was a small share of clonotypes that appeared in both CD4 and CD8 compartments.

TCRdb reprocessed the 5' RACE reads via MiXCR and lists one record per CDR3 protein. The sample yields roughly 400,000 distinct CDR3 sequences, approximately 19% seen once. This chain joins TRBV20-1 and TRBJ1-1; a weak D match, TRBD1 (6 bases). The receptor was derived from a man aged 18 to 29 who received the YFV17D yellow fever vaccine. The input for sequencing was PBMCs, taken before the yellow fever booster vaccination. For the CDR3, the DNA is TGCAGTGCTCGGAACCCACAGGGCCCCACTGAAGCTTTCTTT. Protein product: CSARNPQGPTEAFF.